This T cell receptor beta chain comes out of a study of T-cell memory formation after mild COVID-19. This clonotype was counted between two and nine times. This CDR3 is 14 amino acids long. V was pared by 6 bases and J by 7 bases, with 16 bases between. CDR1 and CDR2 from the germline V gene are SGHTA and FQGTGA. TCRdb re-called the 5' RACE reads through MiXCR, storing one row per CDR3 protein. The table lists about 200,000 distinct CDR3 sequences, 7.5% to 10% of them singletons, with 3.5% to 4% in the top ten. The receptor was isolated from a man in his late teens or twenties who had mild COVID-19 (a few samples of this study predate the infection). Cell type and time point are not known. The chain carries TRBV7-3 and TRBJ2-1; D tentatively reads TRBD1 or TRBD2 (5 bases each). Material: PBMCs or a T cell subset sorted from them (not recorded which). The CDR3 here is CASSTDRGINEQFF. The CDR3 DNA reads TGTGCCAGCAGTACTGACAGAGGGATTAATGAGCAGTTCTTC.